The 17 T cell receptor beta chains in this list originate from one sample, sequenced in a study of OX40 agonist ivuxolimab in advanced cancers. Clones were read by immunoSEQ multiplex PCR, and TCRdb kept only the in-frame ones, dropping some. The sample includes 65,000 to 85,000 clones, around four fifths of them seen just once. Sequenced here: CD4+ or CD8+ T cells sorted from blood, sampled in a trial of the OX40 agonist ivuxolimab. The receptors stem from an adult with an advanced solid tumor such as melanoma, head and neck, liver or kidney cancer.

The J gene is TRBJ1-2, the V gene TRBV7-9, with D perhaps matching TRBD1 (5 bases). V was cut by 5 bases and J by 7 bases, with 20 bases left in between. CDR1 and CDR2 from the germline V gene are SEHNR and FQNEAQ (reference sequence). This CDR3 is 15 amino acids long. CDR3 coding DNA: TGTGCCAGCAGCCGAGGAGAGTGGGGCGCCGCTGGCTACACCTTC. This encodes CASSRGEWGAAGYTF.

The rearrangement links TRBV4-1 to TRBJ2-7; 8 positions match TRBD2. After removal of 0 bases from V and 5 bases from J, the junction contained 12 bases not matched to a gene. The germline gives CDR1 MGHRA, CDR2 YSYEKL. This CDR3 is built from 17 residues. The CDR3 reads CASSQEKGRGAVNEQYF. As DNA, the CDR3 is TGCGCCAGCAGCCAAGAGAAAGGGCGGGGGGCCGTCAACGAGCAGTACTTC.

The chain joins TRBV6-1 to TRBJ2-7; TRBD2 matches 7 bases. J gave up 1 base and V 5 bases, and 8 bases lay outside the gene matches. The germline V gene encodes CDR1 MNHNS and CDR2 SASEGT. This CDR3 is built from 15 residues. The CDR3 DNA is TGTGCCAGCAGTAAGGAGCGGGGCGGTTCCTACGAGCAGTACTTC. This sequence encodes CASSKERGGSYEQYF.

This clone was observed once. The rearrangement links TRBV27 to TRBJ1-5; 12 bases match TRBD1. V was pared by 5 bases and J by 6 bases, with 5 bases of the junction left unmatched. CDR3 size: 15 residues. The germline gives CDR1 MNHEY, CDR2 SMNVEV (reference sequence). CDR3: CASSRDRGLFQPQHF. For the CDR3, the DNA is TGTGCCAGCAGTCGGGACAGGGGGCTTTTTCAGCCCCAGCATTTT.

This clone was seen a single time. The chain couples TRBV6-6 to TRBJ2-7, with D hard to call. Germline CDR1 and CDR2: MNHNY and SVGAGI (reference sequence). The V and J ends lost 8 bases and 3 bases respectively, with 8 bases between them. CDR3 length equals 11 residues. This CDR3 reads CASGAYYEQYF. CDR3 nucleotides: TGTGCCAGCGGAGCTTACTACGAGCAGTACTTC.

The genes are TRBV2 and TRBJ1-6; the D gene is possibly TRBD1 (6 bases). Germline assignment: CDR1 SNHLY and CDR2 FYNNEI. Trimming shortened V by 7 bases and J by 9 bases, and 16 bases separated the two germline ends. The CDR3 runs 14 residues. This CDR3 reads CASKRDTSGSPLHF. CDR3 coding DNA: TGTGCCAGCAAACGGGACACGTCGGGTTCACCCCTCCACTTT.

This chain links TRBV25-1 with TRBJ1-2; D not resolved. V was pared by 2 bases and J by 8 bases, with 18 bases between. The CDR3 consists of 15 residues. Germline assignment: CDR1 MGHDK and CDR2 SYGVNS. CDR3 residues: CASSEGSRAPRGYTF. In DNA, the CDR3 is TGTGCCAGCAGTGAAGGTTCCCGAGCGCCACGGGGCTACACCTTC.

J is TRBJ2-1 and V is TRBV18, with no clear D. Germline values: CDR1 KGHSH, CDR2 LQKENI. Trimming stripped 3 bases from V and 6 bases from J, with 6 bases between. The CDR3 loop spans 12 amino acids. In DNA form, the CDR3 reads TGTGCCAGCTCACCGGCTGCCAATGAGCAGTTCTTC. Its translation: CASSPAANEQFF.

V and J are TRBV15 and TRBJ1-1, with D perhaps TRBD1 (5 bases). Germline assignment: CDR1 LNHNV and CDR2 YYDKDF (reference sequence). Trimming stripped 2 bases from V and 5 bases from J, with 18 bases between. The CDR3 has 16 residues. The CDR3 here is CATSRYGTMFGTEAFF. The CDR3 region has the DNA TGTGCCACCAGCAGATACGGGACGATGTTTGGGACTGAAGCTTTCTTT. The full variable domain, in which reference TRBV15 and TRBJ1-1 provide the parts outside the CDR3, is DAMVIQNPRYQVTQFGKPVTLSCSQTLNHNVMYWYQQKSSQAPKLLFHYYDKDFNNEADTPDNFQSRRPNTSFCFLDIRSPGLGDTAMYLCATSRYGTMFGTEAFFGQGTRLTVV.

The V gene is TRBV5-4, the J gene TRBJ2-6; maybe TRBD1 (6 bases). CDR1 SGHNT and CDR2 YYREEE come from the germline V gene (reference sequence). The CDR3 loop spans 16 amino acids. V lost 4 bases and J lost 3, with 14 bases in between. The CDR3 DNA sequence: TGTGCCAGCAGCACCTGGACAGCAGGTGGGGCCAACGTCCTGACTTTC. Translating gives CASSTWTAGGANVLTF. The variable domain in full, with the rest retrieved from reference TRBV5-4 and TRBJ2-6, is ETGVTQSPTHLIKTRGQQVTLRCSSQSGHNTVSWYQQALGQGPQFIFQYYREEENGRGNFPPRFSGLQFPNYSSELNVNALELDDSALYLCASSTWTAGGANVLTFGAGSRLTVL.

The chain is built from TRBV5-6 and TRBJ2-1, with 7 bases matching TRBD2. The CDR3 is 16 residues long. Germline V gene lookup returns CDR1 SGHDT and CDR2 YYEEEE. V lost 5 bases to trimming and J lost 6 bases; unmatched junction nucleotides: 14. The CDR3 DNA is TGTGCCAGCAGTCGCCCCGGGACTACTTTAGGCAATGAGCAGTTCTTC. Protein sequence: CASSRPGTTLGNEQFF.

This chain joins TRBV9 and TRBJ2-2; TRBD1 matches 8 bases. CDR3 size: 16 residues. The J segment lost 3 bases and the V segment lost 0 bases, leaving 4 bases of the junction unmatched. The germline V gene encodes CDR1 SGDLS and CDR2 YYNGEE. CDR3 DNA sequence: TGTGCCAGCAGCGTAGGGGACAGGCAGGACACCGGGGAGCTGTTTTTT. Protein product: CASSVGDRQDTGELFF.

J is TRBJ2-5 and V is TRBV30, with 7 bases fitting TRBD1. CDR1 and CDR2 from the germline V gene are GTSNPN and SVGIG (reference sequence). CDR3 size: 16 residues. V dropped 2 bases and J dropped 0; count of bases not matched to a gene: 9. The CDR3 nucleotides are TGTGCCTGGAGTTTTAAGGGGGCCAAGAACCAAGAGACCCAGTACTTC. The encoded protein is CAWSFKGAKNQETQYF.

This chain links TRBV11-3 with TRBJ2-2; 8 positions agree with TRBD2. Germline V gives CDR1 SGHNT, CDR2 YENEEA. The CDR3 contains 17 residues. Trimming at V came to 2 bases and at J to 2 bases, leaving 7 bases not matched to a gene. The DNA of the CDR3 is TGTGCCAGCAGCTTACGCGGGGGGCAGACCAACACCGGGGAGCTGTTTTTT. Encoded protein: CASSLRGGQTNTGELFF.

The chain has TRBV6-5 and TRBJ1-1; no firm D call. The germline V gene has CDR1 MNHEY and CDR2 SVGAGI. The CDR3 runs to 14 residues. V lost 6 bases, J lost 4 bases, and 15 bases lay in between. This chain's CDR3 is CASSRRALGTEAFF. For the CDR3, the DNA is TGTGCCAGCAGCCGCCGGGCCCTGGGCACTGAAGCTTTCTTT.

The chain employs TRBV5-1 and TRBJ1-2; D is possibly TRBD1 (5 bases). The CDR3 spans 17 residues. Trimming took 0 bases from V and 4 from J, leaving 19 bases between them. The germline gives CDR1 SGHRS, CDR2 YFSETQ. CDR3 nucleotides: TGCGCCAGCAGCTTGGGATCGTCCAGGGCCCCGATCTATGGCTACACCTTC. The encoded protein is CASSLGSSRAPIYGYTF. Full variable domain (remainder filled in from reference TRBV5-1 and TRBJ1-2): KAGVTQTPRYLIKTRGQQVTLSCSPISGHRSVSWYQQTPGQGLQFLFEYFSETQRNKGNFPGRFSGRQFSNSRSEMNVSTLELGDSALYLCASSLGSSRAPIYGYTFGSGTRLTVV.

The chain combines TRBV27 with TRBJ2-6; D ambiguous. Germline CDR1 MNHEY, CDR2 SMNVEV (reference sequence). V dropped 6 bases and J dropped 0 bases, with 3 bases sitting between them. This CDR3 spans 13 amino acids. CDR3 sequence (DNA): TGTGCCAGCAGGGCCTCTGGGGCCAACGTCCTGACTTTC. It yields the protein CASRASGANVLTF.